This record concerns one TCR beta chain sequence. Antigen: not known. Being one base from a much bigger clone, this may be a read error. TCRdb re-derived calls from the reads in MiXCR, one entry per CDR3 protein. The table has approximately 750,000 distinct CDR3 sequences, about 40% seen once. Per germline, CDR1 MDHEN and CDR2 SYDVKM. CDR3 length: 12 amino acids. These data are taken from a study of T cell repertoires in cytomegalovirus infection. Whole-study context: Carrying CMV and the relevant HLA type showed in public TCR beta signatures. Overall study findings and caveats: CMV-specific HLA-C-restricted TCR beta clonotypes dominated the ex vivo response. Cumulative frequency of public TCR beta families picked out carriers of CMV plus the relevant HLA.

This TCR was sampled from a human donor in good health (CMV status not recorded). Some clones in this sample may be carry-over from other donors' samples. Sample: PBMCs. The chain uses TRBV28 and TRBJ2-5; D ambiguous. Written as DNA, the CDR3 is TGTGCCCGCAGTTTACCTGCAGAGACCCAGTACTTC. It yields the protein CARSLPAETQYF.